The clone carrying this TCR beta chain was seen a single time. Its antigen remains unknown. This record belongs to a study of lymphopenia after photon versus proton radiotherapy. V gave up 4 bases and J gave up 8 bases, with 10 bases separating them. Germline CDR1 and CDR2: SGHTA and FQGTGA. The CDR3 has 12 residues. Sequenced by immunoSEQ multiplex PCR; TCRdb stores in-frame clones only, minus some. This table holds roughly 63,000 clones, around 84% found once. General observations from the study: Only patients who died were analyzed for survival; proton advantage is unproven. After lymphocyte nadir, photon-treated repertoires showed oligoclonal expansion, especially CD8+ Temra. A bigger post-nadir fall in TCR diversity correlated inversely with survival time in deceased patients. Under photons, naive T cells and diversity fell while effector/memory populations rose.

The TCR comes from a man aged 60-69 years with pancreatic cancer. The sequencing used peripheral blood, collected from a patient treated with proton-based radiotherapy. The V gene is TRBV7-3, the J gene TRBJ2-3; no clear D. CDR3 nucleotides: TGTGCCAGCAGCTCACCCCCTGGTACGCAGTATTTT. This codes for CASSSPPGTQYF.